These T cell receptor beta chains were read from a single sample in a study of shared clonotypes between healthy human individuals. TCRdb's copy holds only in-frame clones and misses some; the assay was immunoSEQ multiplex PCR. The profile shows about 490,000 clones, around 79% of them singletons. Sequencing was done on a sample of PBMCs. These receptors were taken from a middle-aged woman in good health. Some clones in this sample may be carry-over from other donors' samples. Each CDR3 is given without its conserved first and last residue. D genes are given only for firm matches.

J gene: TRBJ2-5; D gene: TRBD1; V gene: TRBV2; CDR3 protein: ASRTPGQGQETQY
J gene: TRBJ2-7; D gene: NA; V gene: TRBV28; CDR3 protein: ASSHRLKYEQY
J gene: TRBJ1-2; D gene: NA; V gene: TRBV28; CDR3 protein: ASSPPGPNYGYT
J gene: TRBJ2-5; D gene: NA; V gene: TRBV7-9; CDR3 protein: ASSFVEETQY
J gene: TRBJ2-5; D gene: NA; V gene: TRBV11-2; CDR3 protein: ASSSRVNQETQY
J gene: TRBJ1-1; D gene: NA; V gene: TRBV28; CDR3 protein: ASNLYGGMNTEAF
J gene: TRBJ2-5; D gene: TRBD1; V gene: TRBV2; CDR3 protein: ASSYRTGGWETQY
J gene: TRBJ1-1; D gene: NA; V gene: TRBV29-1; CDR3 protein: SVFDGSGNTEAF
J gene: TRBJ2-2; D gene: NA; V gene: TRBV4-1; CDR3 protein: ASSQLPDGDSNTGELF
J gene: TRBJ1-2; D gene: TRBD1; V gene: TRBV7-8; CDR3 protein: ASSLRQGIGYT
J gene: TRBJ2-3; D gene: TRBD2; V gene: TRBV20-1; CDR3 protein: SALAGDTQY
J gene: TRBJ2-7; D gene: TRBD1; V gene: TRBV28; CDR3 protein: ASSLSSGQGYEQY
J gene: TRBJ2-1; D gene: NA; V gene: TRBV27; CDR3 protein: ASSFTAFYEQF
J gene: TRBJ1-2; D gene: NA; V gene: TRBV28; CDR3 protein: ASSPPSGGYT
J gene: TRBJ2-3; D gene: TRBD1; V gene: TRBV6-4; CDR3 protein: ASSDGQATDTQY
J gene: TRBJ2-7; D gene: TRBD2; V gene: TRBV9; CDR3 protein: ASSPSGSSYEQY
J gene: TRBJ2-5; D gene: NA; V gene: TRBV5-1; CDR3 protein: ASSSGAQETQY
J gene: TRBJ2-2; D gene: TRBD2; V gene: TRBV5-1; CDR3 protein: ASSLWTSGRLGELF
J gene: TRBJ1-4; D gene: NA; V gene: TRBV7-9; CDR3 protein: ASSPRGGTNEKLF
J gene: TRBJ2-7; D gene: NA; V gene: TRBV9; CDR3 protein: ASSVPFPGPDYEQY
J gene: TRBJ2-2; D gene: TRBD2; V gene: TRBV4-2; CDR3 protein: ASSQEPSGNVNGELF
J gene: TRBJ1-1; D gene: NA; V gene: TRBV29-1; CDR3 protein: SVGGRNTEAF
J gene: TRBJ2-5; D gene: NA; V gene: TRBV2; CDR3 protein: ASSEAGGETQY
J gene: TRBJ2-7; D gene: NA; V gene: TRBV30; CDR3 protein: AWSVSSFGEQY
J gene: TRBJ2-5; D gene: NA; V gene: TRBV5-6; CDR3 protein: ASSLGHYQETQY
J gene: TRBJ2-7; D gene: NA; V gene: TRBV28; CDR3 protein: ASSTAGLSSYEQY
J gene: TRBJ2-7; D gene: NA; V gene: TRBV7-6; CDR3 protein: ASASFGGHEQY
J gene: TRBJ2-3; D gene: NA; V gene: TRBV11-2; CDR3 protein: ASSLFASIGADTQY
J gene: TRBJ1-1; D gene: NA; V gene: TRBV5-5; CDR3 protein: ASSLSQGSMNTEAF